These 31 T cell receptor beta chains came from one sample sequenced in a study of tumor-infiltrating lymphocytes in primary liver carcinoma. The investigators made TCR beta cDNA from about 500 ng total RNA, using a constant-region primer. Libraries covering TCR beta were generated through three nested multiplex PCR rounds (using a slightly modified ARM-PCR). A C-beta reverse primer and TRBV1-TRBV30 forward primers served in each of the first two PCR rounds, at about 10 cycles apiece. TCRdb independently ran MiXCR on the multiplex PCR reads; one entry per CDR3 protein. The table records over 75,000 distinct CDR3 sequences, less than 70% of them present only once. The tissue used was unsorted bulk material of about 19-33 mg. RNA and DNA were co-extracted from it with the AllPrep DNA/RNA mini kit. The specimen was tumor-adjacent normal liver tissue. These receptor sequences come from a man between 35 and 55 years old with primary liver carcinoma and hepatitis B virus infection.

This chain uses TRBV28 with TRBJ1-1; D is undetermined. CDR3 size: 12 residues. Germline CDR1 is MDHEN and CDR2 is SYDVKM. V lost 7 bases and J 1 base, leaving 7 bases between the germline ends. In nucleotides, the CDR3 is TGTGCCAGCACTAACAGGAACACTGAAGCTTTCTTT. This codes for CASTNRNTEAFF.

This clonotype was seen many times. This chain joins TRBV12-3 or TRBV12-4 and TRBJ2-7; 9 bases align to TRBD1. V lost 5 bases to trimming and J lost 9 bases; unmatched junction nucleotides: 5. The CDR3 spans 12 residues. In DNA form, the CDR3 reads TGTGCCAGCAGTCAGACAGGGGGTGGGCAGTACTTC. This gives the protein CASSQTGGGQYF.

In regard to this clonotype: A read error is possible here, since a much larger clone lies one base away. The chain couples TRBV29-1 to TRBJ2-6; D not resolved. The CDR3 contains 11 residues. The germline V gene has CDR1 SQVTM and CDR2 ANQGSEA. Trimming left V 5 bases short and J 6 bases short, with 5 bases between. The CDR3 DNA is TGCAGCGTTATGGTGGCCAACGTCCTGACTTTC. Residues: CSVMVANVLTF.

This clonotype was observed once. The chain carries TRBV29-1 and TRBJ2-7, with TRBD2 as a possible D gene (5 bases). Germline lookup yields CDR1 SQVTM and CDR2 ANQGSEA. CDR3 length: 13 amino acids. V was shortened by 2 bases and J by 7 bases, with 15 bases between the two germline ends. The CDR3 here is CSVESSSADEQYF. CDR3 DNA sequence: TGCAGCGTTGAATCAAGTAGCGCAGATGAGCAGTACTTC.

A remark on this clonotype: An end of the junction does not agree with germline; a read error may underlie this. The chain joins TRBV6-5 to TRBJ2-1; 9 positions match TRBD2. Looked up from germline, CDR1 is MNHEY and CDR2 is SVGAGI. This CDR3 contains 16 residues. CDR3 in DNA: TGTGCCAGCAGTTACGAACCTAGCGGGAACTACAATGAGCAGCTTTTC. This sequence encodes CASSYEPSGNYNEQLF.

As concerns this clonotype: This could be a read error, since a much larger clone is one nucleotide away. The V call is TRBV28, the J call TRBJ1-2, with D hard to call. The germline CDR1 and CDR2 sequences are MDHEN and SYDVKM. The CDR3 is 14 residues long. The CDR3: CVSSLGRTSYGYTF. CDR3 nucleotide sequence: TGTGTCAGCAGTTTGGGCAGGACGTCCTATGGCTACACCTTC.

As concerns this clonotype: Here the CDR3 omits its conserved ending phenylalanine or tryptophan, so a read error is the likely source. The chain joins TRBV5-5 to TRBJ2-5; D not certain. Germline-derived CDR1 and CDR2 are SGHKS and YYEKEE (reference sequence). This CDR3 contains 12 residues. The CDR3 region has the DNA TGTGCCGGCAGCCCAGGCCAAGAGACCCAGTACTTG. It encodes CAGSPGQETQYL.

This clonotype has ten or more counts. The rearrangement joins TRBV30 to TRBJ2-7; TRBD2 matches 11 bases. Germline CDR1 GTSNPN, CDR2 SVGIG (reference sequence). This CDR3 has 15 amino acids. With 3 bases clipped from V and 2 bases from J, the junction kept 6 bases outside the gene matches. Written as DNA, the CDR3 is TGTGCCTGGAGCTCGGGACTAGCGGAAACCTACGAGCAGTACTTC. Its protein is CAWSSGLAETYEQYF.

As to this clonotype: A junction boundary mismatches the germline segment, possibly from a read error. The chain has TRBV11-2 and TRBJ1-4; the match to TRBD1 covers 7 bases. CDR3 size: 15 residues. CDR1 and CDR2 from the germline V gene are SGHAT and FQNNGV. The CDR3 sequence: CASSSTGQDGEKLLF. CDR3 coding DNA: TGTGCCAGCAGCTCAACTGGACAGGACGGTGAAAAACTGCTTTTT.

A remark on this clonotype: This sequence may be a read error, since a much larger clone differs from it by one base. The chain recombines TRBV6-5 with TRBJ2-1; 11 nucleotides agree with TRBD2. This CDR3 has 15 residues. Germline V gives CDR1 MNHEY, CDR2 SVGAGI. CDR3 amino acids: CASSYGTSGSNKQFF. The CDR3 DNA reads as TGTGCCAGCAGTTACGGCACTAGCGGGAGCAATAAGCAGTTCTTC.

This clonotype was detected a few times. V and J are TRBV21-1 and TRBJ2-5. TRBV21-1 is marked as a pseudogene. The CDR3 consists of 13 residues. This CDR3 is CASSDGRGETQYF. In DNA form, the CDR3 reads TGTGCCAGCAGCGACGGCCGAGGAGAGACCCAGTACTTC.

This clonotype was seen repeatedly, ten times or more. CDR3: CAISQGQETQYF. CDR3 coding DNA: TGTGCCATCTCACAGGGACAAGAGACCCAGTACTTC. The J gene is TRBJ2-5, the V gene TRBV10-3; TRBD1 is a possible D gene (6 bases). Trimming shortened V by 8 bases and J by 2 bases, and 9 bases separated the two germline ends. Germline CDR1 reads ENHRY; CDR2 reads SYGVKD. The CDR3 is 12 amino acids.

Points on this clonotype: A single base separates this from a much larger clone, so it may be a read error. The CDR3 nucleotides read TGTGACAGCAGCTTGGTGGGACCAGCAGATACGCAGTATTTT. This codes for CDSSLVGPADTQYF. V usage is TRBV5-4 and J usage is TRBJ2-3; D is perhaps TRBD1 or TRBD2 (5 bases each). The CDR3 totals 14 residues. Germline V gene lookup returns CDR1 SGHNT and CDR2 YYREEE (reference sequence).

Only one count was recorded for this clonotype. Since no conserved phenylalanine or tryptophan closes the CDR3, a read error is the likely cause. The chain joins TRBV11-1 to TRBJ2-7; 7 nucleotides agree with TRBD1. The CDR3 spans 14 residues. The germline gives CDR1 SGHAT, CDR2 FQDESV (reference sequence). The CDR3 DNA is TGTGCTAGCAGCTTGGGGACAGACTTAAACGAGCAGTACTTG. Protein product: CASSLGTDLNEQYL.

A word on this clonotype: A junction boundary mismatches the germline segment, possibly from a read error. The rearrangement links TRBV11-2 to TRBJ2-1; 12 nucleotides agree with TRBD2. Germline V lookup: CDR1 SGHAT, CDR2 FQNNGV. The CDR3 extends over 16 amino acids. The DNA of the CDR3 is TGTGTCAGCAGCCTCGAAGGGTGGCTAGCGGGGGGGTGGCAATTCTTC. Translating it yields CVSSLEGWLAGGWQFF.

Concerning this clonotype itself: The conserved final phenylalanine or tryptophan is absent from the CDR3, which likely points to a read error. The DNA is left out, because the CDR3 cannot be placed on it with certainty; the CDR3 is given as TCRdb lists it. V usage is TRBV11-2 and J usage is TRBJ2-1; the D call of TRBD2 is as the table states it, not checked on the DNA. The V gene's germline CDR1 is SGHAT and CDR2 FQNNGV. The CDR3 extends over 14 residues, inclusive of both ends. The CDR3 loop reads CASSNRQGHNEQFV.

Details on this clonotype: A much larger clone lies one base from this, so it may be a read error. V is TRBV4-1 and J is TRBJ2-1; either TRBD1 or TRBD2 may supply D (5 bases each). Germline-derived CDR1 and CDR2 are MGHRA and YSYEKL. The CDR3 contains 14 residues. The CDR3, as DNA: TGCACCAGCAGCCGGGACCCGAGCTACAATGAGCAGTTCTTC. It codes for CTSSRDPSYNEQFF.

V is TRBV12-3 or TRBV12-4 and J is TRBJ1-1; a possible D gene is TRBD1 (5 bases). There are 14 residues in the CDR3. Trimming took 11 bases from V and 1 from J, leaving 17 bases between them. CDR3 DNA: TGTGCCGACAGTCCCCGGGGATCGAACACTGAAGCTTTCTTT. This encodes CADSPRGSNTEAFF.

As to this clonotype: The junction departs from the called germline gene at one end, perhaps through a read error. J is TRBJ1-3 and V is TRBV11-1; 11 bases agree with TRBD1. The CDR3 is 16 residues long. Germline V CDR1 and CDR2: SGHAT, FQDESV (reference sequence). In nucleotides, the CDR3 is TGTGACAGCGGCCGGACAGGGGGCATCTCTGGAAACACCATATATTTT. Amino acid sequence: CDSGRTGGISGNTIYF.

The chain uses TRBV11-2 and TRBJ2-3; D is perhaps TRBD1 (6 bases). The CDR3 length is 15 residues. The germline CDR1 and CDR2 sequences are SGHAT and FQNNGV. The V end was cut by 5 bases, the J end by 8 bases, with 20 bases between. CDR3 protein: CASSPRPKGVGTQYF. DNA for the CDR3: TGTGCCAGCAGCCCCAGGCCCAAGGGGGTAGGTACGCAGTATTTT.

This clonotype was seen a single time. This may arise from a read error, as a much more abundant clone is one base away. This chain connects TRBV7-8 to TRBJ2-5; D call uncertain. Germline V gene sequence: CDR1 SGHVS, CDR2 FQNEAQ. The CDR3 sequence is 12 residues long. CDR3 in DNA: TGTGCCAGCAGCCCGACCCAAGGGACCCAGTACTTC. It specifies CASSPTQGTQYF.

Points on this clonotype: A much larger clone lies a single base off, so this may be a read error. The chain carries TRBV14 and TRBJ2-5; D uncertain. Germline V gene lookup returns CDR1 SGHDN and CDR2 FVKESK. The CDR3 contains 12 residues. In DNA form, the CDR3 reads TGTGCCAGCAGCTCCCTCGGCGAGACCCAGTGCTTC. This translates into CASSSLGETQCF.

As regards this clonotype: This likely comes from a read error, as the CDR3 has no conserved phenylalanine or tryptophan at its end. It is unclear where the CDR3 begins or ends on the DNA, so no DNA is shown, and the CDR3 is as TCRdb lists it. The genes are TRBV11-2 and TRBJ2-7; no check of the table's D call, TRBD2, against the DNA was made. The CDR3 sequence runs 18 residues, both termini included. From germline, CDR1 is SGHAT and CDR2 FQNNGV. CDR3 sequence reads: CASSLVGTSGIKAYEQHI.

Comments on this clonotype: This could be a read error, since a much larger clone is one nucleotide away. The rearrangement uses TRBV5-4 and TRBJ2-1; the D is unclear. V was pared by 0 bases and J by 6 bases, with 19 bases between. Germline V CDR1 and CDR2: SGHNT, YYREEE (reference sequence). This CDR3 contains 17 residues. The CDR3 loop is CASSLVGRLGVCNEQFF. DNA of the CDR3: TGTGCCAGCAGCTTGGTCGGCAGGCTGGGTGTATGCAATGAGCAGTTCTTC.

This clonotype showed up many times. V is TRBV6-6 and J is TRBJ2-7; 7 nucleotides line up with TRBD2. CDR1 is MNHNY and CDR2 is SVGAGI in the germline V gene (reference sequence). V gave up 0 bases and J gave up 6 bases; unmatched junction bases: 2. This CDR3 is 13 amino acids long. The CDR3 region is CASSYSGGSEQYF. DNA of the CDR3: TGTGCCAGCAGTTACTCGGGGGGGTCCGAGCAGTACTTC.

Ten or more counts support this clonotype. The chain recombines TRBV6-5 with TRBJ1-4; 9 nucleotides match TRBD1. The germline CDR1 and CDR2 sequences are MNHEY and SVGAGI. The CDR3 extends over 14 amino acids. The V segment lost 4 bases and the J segment 8 bases; nucleotides outside the gene matches: 5. The CDR3 bases are TGTGCCAGCAGTTTAGGGACAGGGCGAGAAAAACTGTTTTTT. It specifies CASSLGTGREKLFF.

A word on this clonotype: A read error may explain this, as a much larger clone is one base away. The rearrangement joins TRBV30 to TRBJ2-5, with D unclear. The CDR3 length is 11 residues. CDR1 and CDR2 (germline): GTSNPN, SVGIG (reference sequence). The V end was cut by 0 bases, the J end by 5 bases, with 4 bases between. CDR3 coding DNA: TGTGCCTGGAGTGTACAGGAGACCCAGTACTTC. Protein product: CAWSVQETQYF.

This clonotype was picked up many times. The chain is built from TRBV28 and TRBJ2-3; D is tentatively TRBD1 or TRBD2 (5 bases each). Germline assignment: CDR1 MDHEN and CDR2 SYDVKM. CDR3 length: 15 residues. The germline V and J ends were trimmed by 7 bases and 2 bases, with 16 bases remaining between them. CDR3 DNA sequence: TGTGCCAGCACCCTGAGGGGCCCATACACAGATACGCAGTATTTT. Amino acid sequence: CASTLRGPYTDTQYF.

This clonotype was counted a few times. It may be a read error: a sequence one base away is much more abundant. CDR3 residues: CASSLSSGAGGETQYF. CDR3 sequence (DNA): TGTGCCAGCAGCTTATCCTCCGGGGCGGGGGGAGAGACCCAGTACTTC. J is TRBJ2-5 and V is TRBV5-5, with TRBD2 matching 8 bases. Germline CDR1 and CDR2: SGHKS and YYEKEE (reference sequence). J gave up 4 bases and V 2 bases, and 10 bases lay outside the gene matches. This CDR3 is 16 amino acids long.

This clonotype was seen repeatedly, ten times or more. The CDR3 here is CASSEHGAGELFF. CDR3 sequence (DNA): TGTGCCAGCAGTGAACACGGAGCAGGGGAGCTGTTTTTT. The gene calls are TRBV6-1 and TRBJ2-2; unclear D gene. V was shortened by 2 bases and J by 8 bases, with 9 bases between the two germline ends. From germline, CDR1 is MNHNS and CDR2 SASEGT. The CDR3 covers 13 residues.

This rearrangement joins TRBV29-1 to TRBJ1-2; D remains ambiguous. This CDR3 region has 12 residues. The germline V and J ends were trimmed by 6 bases and 11 bases, with 19 bases remaining between them. From germline, CDR1 is SQVTM and CDR2 ANQGSEA. The CDR3 reads CSVAHSNYVYTF. The CDR3 DNA reads TGCAGCGTCGCACATTCCAACTATGTTTACACCTTC.